The 7 T cell receptor beta chains reported below all come from one sample, sequenced in a study of CD8+ T cells in alopecia areata. Extracted RNA was reverse transcribed, and the resulting cDNA served as sequencing template. Sequencing was performed with immunoSEQ multiplex PCR; in TCRdb, only in-frame clones are kept and a portion is missing. Here the sample spans 200,000 to 250,000 clones, around 65% being singletons. Described treatment: oral pan-JAK inhibitor, 5-10 mg twice daily. The material sequenced was CD4+ T cells sorted from blood, taken at approximately week 44, from a patient treated with tofacitinib. The receptor set was obtained from a human donor with alopecia areata.

This clone appeared a few times. The chain uses TRBV29-1 and TRBJ1-2; a possible D gene is TRBD1 (5 bases). Germline loops: CDR1 SQVTM, CDR2 ANQGSEA. V lost 0 bases and J 8 bases, leaving 10 bases between the germline ends. This CDR3 is 12 amino acids long. The CDR3 sequence: CSVEDRVGGYTF. The CDR3 DNA sequence: TGCAGCGTTGAAGACAGGGTCGGCGGCTACACCTTC.

This clone has just one count. This sequence joins TRBV2 and TRBJ2-3; D possibly uses TRBD1 or TRBD2 (6 bases each). The CDR3 is 13 amino acids. V was pared by 5 bases and J by 6 bases, with 12 bases between. Germline V lookup: CDR1 SNHLY, CDR2 FYNNEI. The CDR3 here is CASSLGGIDTQYF. The CDR3 nucleotides read TGTGCCAGCAGTCTAGGGGGGATTGATACGCAGTATTTT.

The chain joins TRBV18 to TRBJ2-5, with D tentatively TRBD2 (6 bases). The CDR3 runs 16 residues. Trimming took off 2 bases at V and 5 bases at J, with 18 bases between the two ends. The germline CDR1 and CDR2 sequences are KGHSH and LQKENI. DNA for the CDR3: TGTGCCAGCTCACCAGACCAGACTAGAGGAGGGGAGACCCAGTACTTC. Translated, it gives CASSPDQTRGGETQYF.

CDR3 sequence (DNA): TGTGCCAGCCGGGCGGACTCCTACGAGCAGTACTTC. Translated: CASRADSYEQYF. The chain uses TRBV2 and TRBJ2-7; D call uncertain. Germline lookup yields CDR1 SNHLY and CDR2 FYNNEI. Trimming removed 8 bases from V and 0 bases from J, with 8 bases in between. The CDR3 is made up of 12 amino acids.

The chain couples TRBV7-2 to TRBJ2-7; TRBD1 matches at 7 bases. The J segment lost 0 bases and the V segment lost 2 bases, leaving 4 bases of the junction unmatched. The CDR3 contains 15 residues. CDR1 SGHTA and CDR2 FQGNSA come from the germline V gene. The CDR3 loop reads CASSLMGQSSYEQYF. CDR3 in DNA: TGTGCCAGCAGCTTAATGGGACAGAGCTCCTACGAGCAGTACTTC.

The chain combines TRBV7-2 with TRBJ2-5; possibly TRBD1 or TRBD2 for D (6 bases each). The germline V gene encodes CDR1 SGHTA and CDR2 FQGNSA. V was clipped by 4 bases and J by 5 bases, with 11 bases between them. The CDR3 is made up of 13 amino acids. The CDR3 DNA is TGTGCCAGCAGCTCCGGGGGCGGCGAGACCCAGTACTTC. Encoded protein: CASSSGGGETQYF.

This chain uses TRBV30 with TRBJ2-5; D possibly matches TRBD1 or TRBD2 (5 bases each). The CDR3 is 14 amino acids. The germline V gene has CDR1 GTSNPN and CDR2 SVGIG (reference sequence). V lost 5 bases, J lost 1 base, and 14 bases lay in between. CDR3: CAWGGGWGQETQYF. The CDR3 nucleotides are TGTGCCTGGGGTGGGGGATGGGGCCAAGAGACCCAGTACTTC.